This T cell receptor (beta chain) stems from a study of T cell changes during pregnancy in multiple sclerosis. Clones were sequenced by immunoSEQ multiplex PCR, and TCRdb holds only the in-frame ones, with some missing. The sample shows fewer than 90,000 clones, less than 95% of them seen only once. This CDR3 has 15 amino acids. Germline loops: CDR1 MNHNY, CDR2 SVGAGI (reference sequence). Trimming removed 5 bases from V and 8 bases from J; junction bases left unmatched: 11. The sequencing used peripheral blood, collected in the second trimester of pregnancy. The chain recombines TRBV6-6 with TRBJ2-4; 8 bases match TRBD2. The sequence was collected from a female donor with multiple sclerosis, enrolled in a pregnancy study. Here the CDR3 DNA reads TGTGCCAGCAGTGACCGCACCACGGGAGGGGACATTCAGTACTTC. Translating it yields CASSDRTTGGDIQYF.